This is a list of T cell receptor beta chains from one sample in a study of cytomegalovirus exposure and HLA in healthy donors. Clones were read by immunoSEQ multiplex PCR, and TCRdb kept only the in-frame ones, dropping some. The repertoire table contains under 200,000 clones. Source material: PBMCs. Receptors originate from a man younger than 45 in good health and CMV-seronegative. Each CDR3 is given with its conserved first and last residue. D genes are given only for firm matches.

v_call,j_call,d_call,cdr3_aa,cdr3_nt
TRBV15,TRBJ2-2,TRBD2,CATSRDGSGRGTGELFF,TGTGCCACCAGCAGAGATGGGAGCGGGAGGGGCACCGGGGAGCTGTTTTTT
TRBV7-9,TRBJ2-5,-,CASSLAGAQDFQETQYF,TGTGCCAGCAGCTTAGCGGGAGCGCAAGACTTCCAAGAGACCCAGTACTTC
TRBV7-2,TRBJ2-3,-,CASSPRDSSPGDTQYF,TGTGCCAGCAGCCCCCGGGACTCTTCCCCAGGCGATACGCAGTATTTT
TRBV4-2,TRBJ2-3,TRBD2,CASSQISGRAGDTQYF,TGTGCCAGCAGCCAAATTAGCGGGAGGGCCGGGGATACGCAGTATTTT
TRBV6-5,TRBJ2-1,TRBD2,CASSRPSGTNEQFF,TGTGCCAGCAGTCGCCCTAGCGGAACCAATGAGCAGTTCTTC
TRBV18,TRBJ2-3,-,CASQDRFTDTQYF,TGTGCCAGCCAAGACAGGTTTACAGATACGCAGTATTTT
TRBV6-5,TRBJ2-1,-,CASSGDTYNEQFF,TGTGCCAGCAGTGGGGACACCTACAATGAGCAGTTCTTC
TRBV4-3,TRBJ1-1,TRBD1,CASSQEGQGGDTEAFF,TGCGCCAGCAGCCAAGAGGGCCAGGGGGGCGACACTGAAGCTTTCTTT
TRBV2,TRBJ2-1,-,CASRRDNEQFF,TGTGCCAGCAGGCGAGACAATGAGCAGTTCTTC
TRBV19,TRBJ2-2,TRBD2,CASSRLAGLNTGELFF,TGTGCCAGTAGCCGACTAGCGGGATTGAACACCGGGGAGCTGTTTTTT
TRBV25-1,TRBJ1-2,-,CASTTGIGYTF,TGTGCCAGCACAACGGGGATTGGCTACACCTTC
TRBV12-5,TRBJ1-2,TRBD1,CASGLGQGDGYTF,TGTGCTAGTGGTTTGGGGCAGGGGGACGGCTACACCTTC
TRBV5-1,TRBJ2-7,-,CASSLGRTYEQYF,TGCGCCAGCAGCTTAGGCAGGACCTACGAGCAGTACTTC
TRBV18,TRBJ1-5,-,CASSSQYNQPQHF,TGTGCCAGCTCATCTCAGTACAATCAGCCCCAGCATTTT
TRBV11-2,TRBJ1-5,-,CASSLERGSNQPQHF,TGTGCCAGCAGCTTAGAGCGGGGTAGCAATCAGCCCCAGCATTTT
TRBV7-2,TRBJ2-2,-,CASRGQPNTGELFF,TGTGCCAGCAGGGGACAACCCAACACCGGGGAGCTGTTTTTT
TRBV25-1,TRBJ2-4,TRBD1,CASSELGGQGAIQYF,TGTGCCAGCAGTGAATTAGGGGGACAGGGGGCCATTCAGTACTTC
TRBV15,TRBJ2-3,-,CATSSRSVSALDTQYF,TGTGCCACCAGCAGCCGATCGGTATCCGCCCTAGATACGCAGTATTTT
TRBV5-1,TRBJ2-1,-,CASSSSGSSYNEQFF,TGCGCCAGCAGCTCCAGCGGCAGCTCCTACAATGAGCAGTTCTTC
TRBV7-6,TRBJ1-4,-,CASSLEGGLGAEKLFF,TGTGCCAGCAGCTTAGAGGGAGGACTGGGCGCGGAAAAACTGTTTTTT
TRBV7-9,TRBJ2-2,-,CASSSEPGQNTGELFF,TGTGCCAGCAGCTCAGAACCGGGACAGAACACCGGGGAGCTGTTTTTT